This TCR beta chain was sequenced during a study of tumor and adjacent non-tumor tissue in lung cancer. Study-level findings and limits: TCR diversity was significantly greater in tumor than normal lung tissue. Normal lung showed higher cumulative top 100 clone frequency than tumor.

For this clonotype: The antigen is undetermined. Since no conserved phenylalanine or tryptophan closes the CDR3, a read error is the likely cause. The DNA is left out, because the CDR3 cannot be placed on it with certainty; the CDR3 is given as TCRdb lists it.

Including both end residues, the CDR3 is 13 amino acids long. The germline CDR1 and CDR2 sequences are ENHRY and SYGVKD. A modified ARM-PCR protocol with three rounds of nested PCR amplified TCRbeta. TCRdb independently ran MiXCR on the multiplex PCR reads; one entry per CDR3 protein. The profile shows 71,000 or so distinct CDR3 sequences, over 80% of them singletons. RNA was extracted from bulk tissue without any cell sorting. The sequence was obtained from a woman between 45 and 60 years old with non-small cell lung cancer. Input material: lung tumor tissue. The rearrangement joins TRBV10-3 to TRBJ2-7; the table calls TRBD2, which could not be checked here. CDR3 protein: CVIRASGSYEQYY.